The table lists the clone carrying this T cell receptor beta chain with a count of one. Its antigen remains unknown. Positively selected for CCR7, the CD45RO-negative cells used as naive CD8 cells excluded terminally differentiated effector memory CD45RA+ cells. The source of the sample is a study of shared clonotypes between healthy human individuals. Background on the study: Researchers assigned three CD4 naive, three CD4 memory, two CD8 naive and one CD8 memory plate to each donor. Study observations and caveats: Estimated clonotype richness was generally higher in naive than memory subsets. Non-shared clonotypes showed lower generation probabilities than clonotypes common to all four donors.

This CDR3 comprises 14 residues. CDR1 is MNHEY, CDR2 SVGAGI, per germline. V lost 5 bases, J lost 4 bases, and 7 bases stayed unmatched. Using immunoSEQ multiplex PCR, the repertoire was profiled, and TCRdb retains in-frame clones only, with some absent. The sample shows about 2.1 million clones, around 93% of them seen only once. The origin of this receptor is a man aged 18 to 35 in good health. Some clones in this sample may be carry-over from other donors' samples. The chain employs TRBV6-5 and TRBJ1-2, with 7 nucleotides matching TRBD1. Material for sequencing was naive CD8+ T cells from PBMCs. The CDR3 DNA sequence: TGTGCCAGCAGTAGACAGGGCGTCGTCTATGGCTACACCTTC. Protein sequence: CASSRQGVVYGYTF.